The text below deals with one TCR beta chain. The antigen is not known. This specimen belongs to a study of shared clonotypes between healthy human individuals. Study-wide results and caveats: Sequencing depth was expected to influence donor clonotype sharing. Larger richness was generally estimated for naive than memory subsets.

Per the study methods: Junction-only immunoSEQ data arrived without quality scores, meaning filtering differed. Measured with immunoSEQ multiplex PCR; TCRdb has only the in-frame clones, and not every one. Clone size and V and J calls were adopted from that table, with D and trimming inferred from the DNA. The repertoire holds 2 million or so clones, with around 96% as singletons. The naive CD8 subset, CD45RO-negative cells positively selected for CCR7, excluded terminally differentiated effector memory CD45RA+ cells. All donors were healthy HIV-negative adults lacking recent acute infections or vaccinations. The V and J ends lost 2 bases and 2 bases, in that order; junction bases with no gene match: 8. CDR1 and CDR2 from the germline V gene are PRHDT and FYEKMQ (reference sequence). CDR3 length: 17 residues.

Sequencing was performed on naive CD8+ T cells sorted from blood. The source of this sequence is a man between 18 and 35 years old in good health. The rearrangement links TRBV13 to TRBJ2-1; 8 nucleotides match TRBD2. The CDR3 sequence is CASSLRTPGLAYNEQFF. In DNA form, the CDR3 reads TGTGCCAGCAGCTTAAGGACACCGGGACTAGCCTACAATGAGCAGTTCTTC. Combining the CDR3 with reference TRBV13 and TRBJ2-1 gives the whole variable domain AAGVIQSPRHLIKEKRETATLKCYPIPRHDTVYWYQQGPGQDPQFLISFYEKMQSDKGSIPDRFSAQQFSDYHSELNMSSLELGDSALYFCASSLRTPGLAYNEQFFGPGTRLTVL.